Here is one T cell receptor beta chain with its context. Its recognized antigen is unknown. Base qualities were left out, and no much larger clone turns up one base away. This sample was included in a study of shared clonotypes between healthy human individuals (dated by TCRdb to the early 2020s). About the full investigation: Two women and three men aged 18 to 49 years were included in the cohort. The study deeply sequenced blood TCR repertoires of several healthy adults to estimate repertoire size and the extent of clonotype sharing between individuals. To increase sequencing depth and limit assay-specific biases, different laboratories used diverse techniques to prepare libraries and sequence TCR repertoires. Leukapheresis yielded between about 0.8 and 9.5 billion PBMCs per donor. For each donor, CD4 naive and CD4 memory were each given three plates, CD8 naive was given two plates, and CD8 memory was given one plate. The paper's findings and limits, for the study overall: Pairwise subsampling indicated that sequencing depth was expected to affect the degree of clonotype sharing among donors. About 5% of naive CD4, 3% to 3.5% of naive CD8, 2.3% of memory CD4, and more than 0.35% of memory CD8 clonotypes were shared across four donors. Higher generation probabilities were observed for clonotypes shared by all four sorted-subset donors than for non-shared clonotypes. Naive subsets generally had larger estimated clonotype richness than memory subsets. Rarefaction of sorted-subset datasets indicated incomplete sequencing despite the large sequencing depth. Because the study included a small number of donors, the genetic and exposure-history diversity represented was limited. Sampling was limited to blood, and TCR repertoires in tissue likely differ from TCR repertoires in blood.

At the junction V is shortened by 3 bases and J by 6 bases, with 12 bases in between. CDR1 and CDR2 are read off the germline V gene as KGHSH and LQKENI. The CDR3 spans 13 residues, from the cysteine through the phenylalanine. Only CDR3 DNA is held: 39 bases, read in frame from base 1. Using the deep immunoSEQ assay, multiplex PCR amplified TCR CDR3 regions from genomic DNA. Genomic DNA extracted from each cell subset was distributed evenly over all wells of several immunoSEQ 96-well plates, and each plate served as one replicate. Each replicate PCR for sorted subsets received around 200 ng genomic DNA, equal to roughly 30,000 T cell genomes. Purified libraries were measured with a Qubit 3.0 fluorometer, size-checked on a Bioanalyzer 2100, and measured again with the KAPA Library Quantification kit. Every immunoSEQ 96-well plate was sequenced on a dedicated single-read 150-cycle Illumina NextSeq 550 flow cell. The original pipeline was this. Because the immunoSEQ output held only junctional sequences and lacked quality scores, the filtering could not match the filtering applied to full-length reads. Sequences were annotated with PyIR, a Python wrapper for IgBLAST v1.9, and V/J genes and CDR3 were assigned using IMGT germline references. Any read was removed if the V/J assignment was weak (E-value above 1e-6), the CDR3 was missing, or the read contained stop codons, out-of-frame junctions, or ambiguous translated residues. V3J clonotypes were defined by identical inferred V gene, J gene, and CDR3 amino acid sequence. To compute the percentage overlap between repertoires, the number of shared unique clonotypes was divided by the size of the smaller repertoire. Three approaches were used to assess repertoire richness: RTK rarefaction, the Chao1 estimator, and Recon v2.1 estimates of unobserved clonotypes. Generation probabilities for all TCRbeta clonotypes obtained by the gDNA method from a handful of donors were computed using OLGA. Imported from immuneACCESS, the table was reduced by TCRdb to in-frame sequences with V and J called. These copies leave out some clones; in studies compared against another copy, an unresolved V gene accounts for under half, and the cause of the remainder is not known. That table furnishes V, J and clone size, whereas the DNA furnished D and trimming. The sample table contains roughly 850,000 clones; only one count was recorded for 95% to 97% of them. The ten largest clones add up to less than 0.25% of the sample.

CD8 naive samples consisted of CD45RO-negative cells that were positively selected for CCR7, yielding a CD45RA+CCR7+ population without TemRA cells. Healthy HIV-negative adults with no recently reported acute infections or vaccinations were included as donors. All donors were Caucasian adults living in Nashville, Tennessee, USA. After blood collection by leukapheresis, PBMCs were isolated using Ficoll-Histopaque density gradient centrifugation and then cryopreserved in the vapor phase of liquid nitrogen. Purity and quantity of every magnetically sorted T cell population were checked by analytical flow cytometry. Each sorted fraction had its genomic DNA isolated and then quantified by UV absorbance on a Nanodrop 2000c.

This clonotype was sampled from a young man in good health. Material: naive CD8+ T cells sorted from blood. What the cell subset or site label conveys for this sample: CD45RA+CCR7+. The rearrangement joined TRBV18 to TRBJ2-7; the D gene is possibly TRBD1 or TRBD2, with 5 bases matching each. The DNA sequence reads TGTGCCAGCTCACCCGCCCGAGGGACCGAGCAGTACTTC. It codes for CASSPARGTEQYF.